These 12 T cell receptor beta chains were sequenced from one sample in a study of Ad26.COV2.S vaccination and SARS-CoV-2 variants. Indicated treatment: over 15 received Ad26.COV2.S at low or high dose, single or two shots; roughly 5 received placebo; per-sample allocation not given. Sampling occurred on day 63 after the first vaccine or placebo injection. The repertoire was sequenced with immunoSEQ multiplex PCR; TCRdb's copy has only in-frame clones and lacks some. The sample has about 680,000 clones, more than 70% seen once. Sequenced here: peripheral blood, sampled in a trial of Ad26.COV2.S vaccine versus placebo. Receptors originate from a person between 18 and 65 years old who received the Ad26.COV2.S COVID-19 vaccine or a placebo.

The genes are TRBV7-9 and TRBJ1-4; 7 nucleotides line up with TRBD1. The germline gives CDR1 SEHNR, CDR2 FQNEAQ (reference sequence). CDR3 length: 16 residues. V shed 2 bases and J 4 bases; nucleotides not matched to a gene: 7. CDR3 region: CASSLNRDRSNEKLFF. Here the CDR3 DNA reads TGTGCCAGCAGCTTAAACCGGGACAGAAGTAATGAAAAACTGTTTTTT. The whole variable domain, remainder taken from reference TRBV7-9 and TRBJ1-4, is DTGVSQNPRHKITKRGQNVTFRCDPISEHNRLYWYRQTLGQGPEFLTYFQNEAQLEKSRLLSDRFSAERPKGSFSTLEIQRTEQGDSAMYLCASSLNRDRSNEKLFFGSGTQLSVL.

This chain joins TRBV7-9 and TRBJ1-2, with D hard to call. Trimming cost V 0 bases and J 4 bases, with 9 bases left between them. The CDR3 is 14 residues long. CDR1 is SEHNR, CDR2 FQNEAQ, per germline (reference sequence). The CDR3 loop reads CASSLASVSYGYTF. The CDR3 DNA reads as TGTGCCAGCAGCTTAGCGAGTGTGAGCTATGGCTACACCTTC. The complete variable domain, with remaining parts taken from reference TRBV7-9 and TRBJ1-2, reads DTGVSQNPRHKITKRGQNVTFRCDPISEHNRLYWYRQTLGQGPEFLTYFQNEAQLEKSRLLSDRFSAERPKGSFSTLEIQRTEQGDSAMYLCASSLASVSYGYTFGSGTRLTVV.

This sequence joins TRBV5-6 and TRBJ2-4; D remains ambiguous. V lost 1 base and J 0 bases, leaving 14 bases between the germline ends. Germline V gene data show CDR1 as SGHDT and CDR2 as YYEEEE. The CDR3 extends over 17 amino acids. The CDR3 reads CASSLLVDQLAKNIQYF. The CDR3 DNA reads TGTGCCAGCAGCTTGCTGGTAGACCAGCTAGCCAAAAACATTCAGTACTTC.

The CDR3 region has the DNA TGTGCCAGCAGCTTATCTGTCCAAGAGACCCAGTACTTC. Translated, it gives CASSLSVQETQYF. J is TRBJ2-5 and V is TRBV5-4; D gene unclear. The CDR3 is made up of 13 amino acids. V lost 2 bases and J 1 base, leaving 6 bases between the germline ends. In germline, CDR1 is SGHNT, CDR2 YYREEE (reference sequence).

This clone was picked up a small number of times. V is TRBV21-1 and J is TRBJ2-7. TRBV21-1 is deemed a pseudogene. The CDR3 totals 14 residues. The chain's CDR3 is CASSKRQSSYEQYF. The CDR3 bases are TGTGCCAGCAGCAAACGGCAGAGCTCCTACGAGCAGTACTTC.

About this clone itself: Different DNA sequences within this sample yield the same CDR3. The chain carries TRBV18 and TRBJ2-5; D remains unclear. V lost 3 bases and J 0 bases, leaving 2 bases between the germline ends. Germline CDR1 KGHSH, CDR2 LQKENI. The CDR3 runs to 12 residues. The CDR3 sequence: CASSPNQETQYF. CDR3 in DNA: TGTGCCAGCTCACCGAACCAAGAGACCCAGTACTTC.

V gene TRBV10-2 combines with J gene TRBJ2-3; 11 bases are a match to TRBD2. V lost 7 bases to trimming and J lost 0 bases; unmatched junction nucleotides: 6. The V gene's germline CDR1 is WSHSY and CDR2 SAAADI. The CDR3 is made up of 16 amino acids. CDR3 sequence: CASNTGTSGSTDTQYF. The DNA for the CDR3 is TGCGCCAGCAATACGGGGACTAGCGGTAGCACAGATACGCAGTATTTT.

J is TRBJ2-7 and V is TRBV6-2 or TRBV6-3; the match to TRBD2 covers 11 bases. V gave up 5 bases and J gave up 2 bases; unmatched junction bases: 8. CDR3 length equals 16 residues. CDR1 is MNHEY, CDR2 SVGEGT, per germline. The CDR3 is CASSPRLAGGPYEQYF. The CDR3 nucleotides read TGTGCCAGCAGTCCACGGTTAGCGGGAGGGCCCTACGAGCAGTACTTC.

The chain has TRBV19 and TRBJ2-1, with D possibly being TRBD2 (6 bases). Germline CDR1 is LNHDA and CDR2 is SQIVND (reference sequence). This CDR3 contains 16 residues. V was cut by 2 bases and J by 7 bases, with 18 bases left in between. For the CDR3, the DNA is TGTGCCAGTAGTATACGACCGGGAGTAATTGTAAATGAGCAGTTCTTC. Protein sequence: CASSIRPGVIVNEQFF.

This chain links TRBV15 with TRBJ1-1, with D unclear. This CDR3 has 17 amino acids. Germline CDR1 and CDR2: LNHNV and YYDKDF (reference sequence). V was cut by 1 base and J by 4 bases, with 19 bases left in between. CDR3 protein: CATSRGRAELGSTEAFF. The CDR3 DNA reads TGTGCCACCAGCAGAGGAAGGGCGGAGCTGGGTAGCACTGAAGCTTTCTTT.

The rearrangement uses TRBV6-4 and TRBJ1-5; 8 positions agree with TRBD1. The trim removed 4 bases at V and 6 bases at J, leaving 11 bases unmatched. The CDR3 runs to 16 residues. CDR1 and CDR2 (germline): MRHNA, SNTAGT. This CDR3 is CASSGLDRGGTQPQHF. Written as DNA, the CDR3 is TGTGCCAGCAGTGGCCTCGACAGGGGAGGAACTCAGCCCCAGCATTTT.

Ten or more counts support this clone. The chain has TRBV30 and TRBJ1-3, with D perhaps TRBD1 (6 bases). The CDR3 spans 16 residues. Germline V gives CDR1 GTSNPN, CDR2 SVGIG (reference sequence). Trimming stripped 2 bases from V and 1 base from J, with 15 bases between. DNA of the CDR3: TGTGCCTGGAGTAGACAACAGGGTATTTCTGGAAACACCATATATTTT. It yields the protein CAWSRQQGISGNTIYF. The full variable domain, rest sourced from reference TRBV30 and TRBJ1-3, is SQTIHQWPATLVQPVGSPLSLECTVEGTSNPNLYWYRQAAGRGLQLLFYSVGIGQISSEVPQNLSASRPQDRQFILSSKKLLLSDSGFYLCAWSRQQGISGNTIYFGEGSWLTVV.